This T cell receptor (beta chain) was retrieved from a study of T cell changes during pregnancy in multiple sclerosis. CDR1 and CDR2 from the germline V gene are LGHNA and YSLEER. The CDR3 loop spans 14 amino acids. The V gene lost 6 bases and the J gene lost 2 bases, with 10 bases spanning the gap. Using immunoSEQ multiplex PCR, the repertoire was profiled, and TCRdb retains in-frame clones only, with some absent. Among tens of thousands of clones listed, approximately 93% were seen once. This TCR came from a female donor with multiple sclerosis, enrolled in a pregnancy study. The sequenced sample was peripheral blood, obtained after pregnancy. The V gene is TRBV4-3, the J gene TRBJ2-2, with D perhaps matching TRBD1 (5 bases). The CDR3 here is CASRHGHNTGELFF. The CDR3 nucleotides read TGCGCCAGCAGGCACGGACATAACACCGGGGAGCTGTTTTTT.